This TCR beta chain was identified in a study of T cell responses to AZD1222 COVID-19 vaccine. CDR1 is GTSNPN and CDR2 is SVGIG in the germline V gene (reference sequence). V lost 7 bases and J 0 bases, leaving 19 bases between the germline ends. The CDR3 is made up of 16 amino acids. TCRdb's copy holds only in-frame clones and misses some; the assay was immunoSEQ multiplex PCR. The sample lists some 250,000 clones; almost 95% were seen once. The sequence was obtained from an adult who received the AZD1222 COVID-19 vaccine. This chain uses TRBV30 with TRBJ2-1; D not resolved. The sequencing used peripheral blood, collected 28 days after the second AZD1222 dose. The CDR3 DNA reads as TGTGCCTACACCCTAGGTTACTCGAGCTCCTACAATGAGCAGTTCTTC. Residues: CAYTLGYSSSYNEQFF.